The 15 T cell receptor beta chains below come from one sample, sequenced in a study of blood T cell repertoires in COVID-19. The data were produced by immunoSEQ multiplex PCR, yet TCRdb's version contains in-frame clones alone and is incomplete. The repertoire holds some 120,000 clones, with 65% to 90% as singletons. The sequencing input was peripheral blood. Receptor source: a man at least 80 years old with active or convalescent COVID-19.

The V and J genes are TRBV19 and TRBJ2-7; 11 bases agree with TRBD2. Germline lookup yields CDR1 LNHDA and CDR2 SQIVND (reference sequence). Losses at the gene ends were 6 bases for V and 6 bases for J; bases not matched to a gene: 13. The CDR3 extends over 16 amino acids. CDR3 DNA: TGTGCCAGTAGCGGGGGTGATAGCGGGAGGGCGTTCGAGCAGTACTTC. This sequence encodes CASSGGDSGRAFEQYF.

This clone was seen more than once but under ten times. The rearrangement uses TRBV18 and TRBJ1-5; D uncertain. CDR3 length: 13 residues. In germline, CDR1 is KGHSH, CDR2 LQKENI. V was clipped by 4 bases and J by 3 bases, with 7 bases between them. The CDR3 sequence is CASSRQYNQPQHF. The CDR3 DNA follows: TGTGCCAGCTCACGGCAGTACAATCAGCCCCAGCATTTT.

The V gene is TRBV6-1, the J gene TRBJ1-2; D is unclear. The CDR3 extends over 14 amino acids. From germline, CDR1 is MNHNS and CDR2 SASEGT. The germline V and J ends were trimmed by 3 bases and 4 bases, with 12 bases remaining between them. The CDR3 bases are TGTGCCAGCAGTGAGTCCCTAAACTTCTATGGCTACACCTTC. It specifies CASSESLNFYGYTF.

The chain recombines TRBV30 with TRBJ2-1; TRBD1 matches at 7 bases. CDR3 length: 13 residues. The junction had 6 bases not matched to a gene; V was cut back by 1 base and J by 9 bases. Germline V CDR1 and CDR2: GTSNPN, SVGIG (reference sequence). The CDR3 DNA reads TGTGCCTGGAGTGCAAAACAGGGGACTGAGCAGTTCTTC. Its translation is CAWSAKQGTEQFF.

The chain recombines TRBV28 with TRBJ1-5; a weak D match, TRBD1 (5 bases). The V gene's germline CDR1 is MDHEN and CDR2 SYDVKM. The CDR3 is 13 amino acids. V lost 7 bases, J lost 6 bases, and 13 bases lay in between. CDR3 in DNA: TGTGCCAGCACCCAAGTTAGGGGTCAGCCCCAGCATTTT. Translating it yields CASTQVRGQPQHF.

The CDR3 spells CASSRGASSYNSPLHF. The CDR3 DNA is TGTGCCAGCAGTCGGGGGGCCAGCTCCTATAATTCACCCCTCCACTTT. The gene calls are TRBV27 and TRBJ1-6; D perhaps matches TRBD1 (6 bases). Trimming took 5 bases from V and 0 from J, leaving 11 bases between them. The CDR3 length is 16 residues. CDR1 and CDR2 (germline): MNHEY, SMNVEV (reference sequence).

The chain is built from TRBV7-2 and TRBJ1-2, with 9 bases identical to TRBD1. CDR3 length: 17 residues. V dropped 7 bases and J dropped 1; count of bases not matched to a gene: 13. Germline CDR1 is SGHTA and CDR2 is FQGNSA. The CDR3 is CASTLSAQGAHNYGYTF. The CDR3 DNA reads TGTGCCAGCACCCTCTCGGCACAGGGGGCGCATAACTATGGCTACACCTTC.

The rearrangement uses TRBV5-6 and TRBJ1-2, with a possible D match to TRBD1 (6 bases). The germline V gene has CDR1 SGHDT and CDR2 YYEEEE. There are 13 residues in the CDR3. V lost 5 bases, J lost 5 bases, and 13 bases lay in between. As DNA, the CDR3 is TGTGCCAGCAGGAAGGGGGTTGGATATGGCTACACCTTC. Residues: CASRKGVGYGYTF.

The rearrangement uses TRBV6-5 and TRBJ1-2; 8 nucleotides agree with TRBD1. V lost 7 bases, J lost 8 bases, and 12 bases stayed unmatched. The CDR3 is 14 residues long. Looked up from germline, CDR1 is MNHEY and CDR2 is SVGAGI. CDR3: CASISRNRGYGYTF. The CDR3 DNA reads TGTGCCAGCATCAGTAGGAACAGGGGGTACGGCTACACCTTC.

The J gene is TRBJ1-6, the V gene TRBV6-6, with 7 bases that match TRBD1. Germline V CDR1 and CDR2: MNHNY, SVGAGI (reference sequence). With 0 bases clipped from V and 8 bases from J, the junction kept 4 bases outside the gene matches. This CDR3 comprises 15 residues. The CDR3 loop is CASSYSSRGDSPLHF. The CDR3 DNA reads TGTGCCAGCAGTTACTCGAGCAGGGGGGATTCACCCCTCCACTTT.

The chain employs TRBV6-1 and TRBJ2-3; 7 bases match TRBD1. The CDR3 runs 15 residues. The trim removed 0 bases at V and 3 bases at J, leaving 3 bases unmatched. Per germline, CDR1 MNHNS and CDR2 SASEGT. CDR3 nucleotide sequence: TGTGCCAGCAGTGAAGCGGGACAGTATACAGATACGCAGTATTTT. Residues: CASSEAGQYTDTQYF.

The chain employs TRBV5-1 and TRBJ2-1; D gene uncertain. V was clipped by 5 bases and J by 5 bases, with 14 bases between them. The CDR3 has 14 amino acids. Germline CDR1 reads SGHRS; CDR2 reads YFSETQ. CDR3 DNA: TGCGCCAGCAGGGTTTCTAGTGGAGACAATGAGCAGTTCTTC. It translates to CASRVSSGDNEQFF.

The chain recombines TRBV7-2 with TRBJ2-3, with a tentative D call TRBD1 (6 bases). The CDR3 runs 14 residues. The germline V gene has CDR1 SGHTA and CDR2 FQGNSA. Deletions cut 6 bases from V and 8 bases from J, with 18 bases between. DNA of the CDR3: TGTGCCAGCAGTCCTGGGGCAGGGGAGCTTACGCAGTATTTT. It is translated as CASSPGAGELTQYF.

V is TRBV30 and J is TRBJ1-2; D is ambiguous. Looked up from germline, CDR1 is GTSNPN and CDR2 is SVGIG (reference sequence). Trimming took off 0 bases at V and 2 bases at J, with 10 bases between the two ends. CDR3 length: 14 amino acids. DNA for the CDR3: TGTGCCTGGAGTGTACTGGGCACGAACTATGGCTACACCTTC. It is translated as CAWSVLGTNYGYTF.

The rearrangement links TRBV11-2 to TRBJ2-7; TRBD1 might be the D (5 bases). The CDR3 totals 15 residues. Germline loops: CDR1 SGHAT, CDR2 FQNNGV. Between the trimmed V and J ends, which lost 1 base and 0 bases, there was a span of 10 bases. CDR3 loop: CASSLGSGLSYEQYF. The DNA of the CDR3 is TGTGCCAGCAGCTTAGGGTCAGGGCTCTCCTACGAGCAGTACTTC.